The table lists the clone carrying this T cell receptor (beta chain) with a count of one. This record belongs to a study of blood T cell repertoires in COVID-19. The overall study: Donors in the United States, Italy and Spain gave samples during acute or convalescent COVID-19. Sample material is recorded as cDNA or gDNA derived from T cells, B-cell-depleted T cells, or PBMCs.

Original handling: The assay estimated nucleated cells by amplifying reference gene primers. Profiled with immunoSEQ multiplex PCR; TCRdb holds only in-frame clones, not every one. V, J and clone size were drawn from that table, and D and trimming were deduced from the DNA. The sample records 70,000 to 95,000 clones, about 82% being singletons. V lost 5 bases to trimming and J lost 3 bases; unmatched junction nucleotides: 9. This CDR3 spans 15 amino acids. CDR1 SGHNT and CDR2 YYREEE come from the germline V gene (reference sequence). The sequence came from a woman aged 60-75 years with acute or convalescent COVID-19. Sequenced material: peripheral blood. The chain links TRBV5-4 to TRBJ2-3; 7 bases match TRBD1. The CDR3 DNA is TGTGCCAGCAGTTTACAAGGGGGCCGGACAGATACGCAGTATTTT. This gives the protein CASSLQGGRTDTQYF.